Following are 32 T cell receptor beta chains from one sample sequenced in a study of cytomegalovirus exposure and HLA in healthy donors. The PCR employed 60 Vbeta primers together with 13 Jbeta primers. Assay used: immunoSEQ multiplex PCR; TCRdb lists only in-frame clones, some missing. The ten top clones account for about 2.2%, within a sample of 150,000 or so clones. What was sequenced was PBMCs. The source of these receptors is a woman younger than 30 in good health and CMV-seronegative.

The V gene is TRBV5-4, the J gene TRBJ2-5, with D possibly matching TRBD1 (5 bases). Trimming cost V 5 bases and J 5 bases, with 16 bases left between them. This CDR3 is built from 14 residues. In germline, CDR1 is SGHNT, CDR2 YYREEE (reference sequence). CDR3 sequence (DNA): TGTGCCAGCAGAACGGAAGCTCCAGGGGAGACCCAGTACTTC. The encoded protein is CASRTEAPGETQYF.

The V call is TRBV5-5, the J call TRBJ2-7; D remains unclear. V was shortened by 4 bases and J by 3 bases, with 20 bases between the two germline ends. Germline V lookup: CDR1 SGHKS, CDR2 YYEKEE (reference sequence). The CDR3 is made up of 16 amino acids. This CDR3 reads CASSPLGGKWDYEQYV. In DNA form, the CDR3 reads TGTGCCAGCAGCCCCCTCGGCGGCAAATGGGACTACGAGCAGTACGTC.

The V gene is TRBV7-2, the J gene TRBJ2-5; D perhaps matches TRBD2 (7 bases). Germline V gene lookup returns CDR1 SGHTA and CDR2 FQGNSA. The CDR3 sequence is 15 residues long. Trimming removed 4 bases at V and 7 bases at J, with 19 bases between. CDR3 sequence: CASSSGTRGGGTQYF. The CDR3 DNA is TGTGCCAGCAGCTCTGGGACCCGGGGAGGGGGGACCCAGTACTTC.

The J gene is TRBJ1-2, the V gene TRBV12-5, with a possible D match to TRBD1 (5 bases). Germline V lookup: CDR1 LGHNT, CDR2 FRNRAP. The CDR3 sequence is 15 residues long. The V and J ends lost 1 base and 4 bases respectively, with 13 bases between them. The CDR3 is CASGLGTLTVYGYTF. CDR3 in DNA: TGTGCTAGTGGTTTGGGAACATTGACAGTCTATGGCTACACCTTC.

The rearrangement uses TRBV6-1 and TRBJ1-2; D unclear. This CDR3 is built from 13 residues. V was cut by 3 bases and J by 3 bases, with 8 bases left in between. Germline-derived CDR1 and CDR2 are MNHNS and SASEGT. In nucleotides, the CDR3 is TGTGCCAGCAGTGACCCGGGATACTATGGCTACACCTTC. The encoded protein is CASSDPGYYGYTF.

The rearrangement joins TRBV11-2 to TRBJ2-5, with D maybe TRBD2 (6 bases). The V gene lost 5 bases and the J gene lost 4 bases, with 20 bases spanning the gap. CDR3 length: 16 residues. The germline CDR1 and CDR2 sequences are SGHAT and FQNNGV. The CDR3, as DNA: TGTGCCAGCAGCCCCCTCGCCGCGGGGCAGACAGAGACCCAGTACTTC. Translating gives CASSPLAAGQTETQYF. Looking up the rest from reference TRBV11-2 and TRBJ2-5 gives the full variable domain: EAGVAQSPRYKIIEKRQSVAFWCNPISGHATLYWYQQILGQGPKLLIQFQNNGVVDDSQLPKDRFSAERLKGVDSTLKIQPAKLEDSAVYLCASSPLAAGQTETQYFGPGTRLLVL.

This chain joins TRBV27 and TRBJ2-7; TRBD1 agrees at 11 bases. The CDR3 has 14 amino acids. Germline CDR1 and CDR2: MNHEY and SMNVEV (reference sequence). V lost 3 bases and J lost 6; bases outside the gene matches: 4. The CDR3 loop reads CASSFRGTGGEQYF. As DNA, the CDR3 is TGTGCCAGCAGTTTTCGCGGGACAGGGGGCGAGCAGTACTTC.

The chain joins TRBV30 to TRBJ2-2, with D possibly TRBD2 on 5 matching bases. CDR3 length: 15 residues. V lost 3 bases, J lost 5 bases, and 16 bases lay in between. CDR1 is GTSNPN and CDR2 is SVGIG in the germline V gene (reference sequence). Written as DNA, the CDR3 is TGTGCCTGGAGAAAGGCGGGCAGCGAGACCGGGGAGCTGTTTTTT. Translation gives CAWRKAGSETGELFF.

The chain carries TRBV7-2 and TRBJ1-1; D remains unclear. Trimming shortened V by 2 bases and J by 1 base, and 5 bases separated the two germline ends. The CDR3 consists of 13 residues. The germline V gene has CDR1 SGHTA and CDR2 FQGNSA. Written as DNA, the CDR3 is TGTGCCAGCAGCTTATTTCAGAACACTGAAGCTTTCTTT. This codes for CASSLFQNTEAFF.

This sequence joins TRBV6-1 and TRBJ1-1; possibly TRBD1 for D (6 bases). V dropped 5 bases and J dropped 1 base, with 14 bases sitting between them. Germline assignment: CDR1 MNHNS and CDR2 SASEGT. CDR3 size: 15 residues. CDR3 in DNA: TGTGCCAGCAGTTTAGGGGGGGGCTCGAACACTGAAGCTTTCTTT. It encodes CASSLGGGSNTEAFF.

The rearrangement joins TRBV6-5 to TRBJ1-1, with D perhaps matching TRBD1 (6 bases). Trimming pared 2 bases from V and 6 bases from J, leaving 13 bases between. Looked up from germline, CDR1 is MNHEY and CDR2 is SVGAGI. The CDR3 covers 14 residues. CDR3 bases: TGTGCCAGCAGTTACAGTCAGGGGATCTCTGAAGCTTTCTTT. Protein product: CASSYSQGISEAFF.

The chain carries TRBV7-9 and TRBJ2-5; tentatively, D is TRBD1 (6 bases). Germline V gene data show CDR1 as SEHNR and CDR2 as FQNEAQ (reference sequence). The CDR3 has 15 residues. Trimming took off 4 bases at V and 1 base at J, with 13 bases between the two ends. The DNA of the CDR3 is TGTGCCAGCAGCTCTGATGGGACAACCCAAGAGACCCAGTACTTC. Its protein is CASSSDGTTQETQYF.

This chain uses TRBV19 with TRBJ2-2, with TRBD2 matching 7 bases. This CDR3 has 15 residues. Germline loops: CDR1 LNHDA, CDR2 SQIVND (reference sequence). V dropped 10 bases and J dropped 7; count of bases not matched to a gene: 15. The CDR3 region has the DNA TGTGCCACCCGGAAAGGGAGGGCTAACTTCGGGGAGCTGTTTTTT. The encoded protein is CATRKGRANFGELFF. The entire variable domain, with the rest obtained from reference TRBV19 and TRBJ2-2, is as follows: DGGITQSPKYLFRKEGQNVTLSCEQNLNHDAMYWYRQDPGQGLRLIYYSQIVNDFQKGDIAEGYSVSREKKESFPLTVTSAQKNPTAFYLCATRKGRANFGELFFGEGSRLTVL.

The chain uses TRBV27 and TRBJ2-3, with D possibly TRBD2 on 6 matching bases. The CDR3 spans 17 residues. Germline V gene sequence: CDR1 MNHEY, CDR2 SMNVEV (reference sequence). Trimming stripped 4 bases from V and 5 bases from J, with 22 bases between. CDR3: CASSSQLALKCGDTQYF. The CDR3, as DNA: TGTGCCAGCAGTTCTCAGCTAGCGCTCAAATGTGGAGATACGCAGTATTTT.

V is TRBV5-5 and J is TRBJ1-1; tentatively, D is TRBD1 (6 bases). The CDR3 consists of 14 residues. Between the trimmed V and J ends, which lost 4 bases and 4 bases, there was a span of 14 bases. Germline loops: CDR1 SGHKS, CDR2 YYEKEE (reference sequence). The CDR3 loop is CASSVGALSTEAFF. The CDR3 DNA sequence: TGTGCCAGCAGCGTGGGGGCTCTGAGCACTGAAGCTTTCTTT. The full variable domain, completed using reference TRBV5-5 and TRBJ1-1, is DAGVTQSPTHLIKTRGQQVTLRCSPISGHKSVSWYQQVLGQGPQFIFQYYEKEERGRGNFPDRFSARQFPNYSSELNVNALLLGDSALYLCASSVGALSTEAFFGQGTRLTVV.

The chain employs TRBV30 and TRBJ2-5; a weak D match, TRBD2 (6 bases). This CDR3 contains 14 residues. Trimming removed 1 base from V and 7 bases from J, with 16 bases in between. Germline-derived CDR1 and CDR2 are GTSNPN and SVGIG (reference sequence). Here the CDR3 reads CAWSGWGESGTQYF. The CDR3 DNA reads as TGTGCCTGGAGTGGTTGGGGGGAAAGTGGGACCCAGTACTTC.

This rearrangement joins TRBV19 to TRBJ1-2, with a tentative D call TRBD1 (6 bases). Germline V gives CDR1 LNHDA, CDR2 SQIVND (reference sequence). The CDR3 runs 12 residues. Deletions cut 9 bases from V and 2 bases from J, with 10 bases between. The CDR3 protein is CASHQGNYGYTF. As DNA, the CDR3 is TGTGCCAGCCATCAGGGGAACTATGGCTACACCTTC. The whole variable domain, filled in from reference TRBV19 and TRBJ1-2, reads DGGITQSPKYLFRKEGQNVTLSCEQNLNHDAMYWYRQDPGQGLRLIYYSQIVNDFQKGDIAEGYSVSREKKESFPLTVTSAQKNPTAFYLCASHQGNYGYTFGSGTRLTVV.

The chain links TRBV9 to TRBJ1-4; TRBD1 might be the D (6 bases). The CDR3 runs to 15 residues. V shed 2 bases and J shed 1 base, with 9 bases lying between them. Germline CDR1 is SGDLS and CDR2 is YYNGEE. Written as DNA, the CDR3 is TGTGCCAGCAGCGTGGGGGCAGTAACTAATGAAAAACTGTTTTTT. This encodes CASSVGAVTNEKLFF. The variable domain in full, completed from reference TRBV9 and TRBJ1-4, reads DSGVTQTPKHLITATGQRVTLRCSPRSGDLSVYWYQQSLDQGLQFLIQYYNGEERAKGNILERFSAQQFPDLHSELNLSSLELGDSALYFCASSVGAVTNEKLFFGSGTQLSVL.

The chain joins TRBV2 to TRBJ1-2; 7 positions match TRBD1. The ends lost 6 bases at V and 11 bases at J; junction bases unmatched: 9. Germline CDR1 reads SNHLY; CDR2 reads FYNNEI. This CDR3 spans 12 amino acids. The CDR3 sequence is CASRGDSRGYTF. DNA of the CDR3: TGTGCCAGCAGGGGGGACAGTCGGGGGTACACCTTC.

The chain recombines TRBV6-1 with TRBJ2-3; no firm D call. Trimming stripped 4 bases from V and 3 bases from J, with 2 bases between. CDR1 is MNHNS, CDR2 SASEGT, per germline. CDR3 length: 11 amino acids. The CDR3, as DNA: TGTGCCAGCAGTGTAACAGATACGCAGTATTTT. Translating gives CASSVTDTQYF.

Regarding this clone: The CDR3 does not end in the conserved phenylalanine or tryptophan, so this is likely a read error. J is TRBJ1-2 and V is TRBV13; D not certain. V was trimmed by 2 bases and J by 7 bases, leaving 8 bases between them. The V gene's germline CDR1 is PRHDT and CDR2 FYEKMQ (reference sequence). The CDR3 runs 12 residues. The CDR3 reads CASSLLGSGYTL. The CDR3 DNA reads TGTGCCAGCAGCTTATTGGGCTCTGGCTACACCCTC.

The chain is built from TRBV9 and TRBJ2-3, with TRBD1 as a possible D gene (6 bases). CDR1 is SGDLS and CDR2 is YYNGEE in the germline V gene. The CDR3 extends over 15 amino acids. V gave up 3 bases and J gave up 3 bases, with 14 bases separating them. The CDR3 protein is CASSAWEQGTDTQYF. The CDR3 region has the DNA TGTGCCAGCAGCGCCTGGGAACAGGGAACAGATACGCAGTATTTT.

The chain links TRBV28 to TRBJ1-5; D is unresolved. Trimming shortened V by 6 bases and J by 1 base, and 16 bases separated the two germline ends. CDR1 MDHEN and CDR2 SYDVKM come from the germline V gene. The CDR3 is 16 residues long. The CDR3 DNA reads TGTGCCAGCAGCCCCTCGGGTCCTTCGAGCAATCAGCCCCAGCATTTT. This codes for CASSPSGPSSNQPQHF.

The V call is TRBV5-4, the J call TRBJ2-2; D gene uncertain. With 1 base removed from V and 0 bases from J, the gap between germline ends came to 10 bases. This CDR3 contains 16 residues. Germline V gene lookup returns CDR1 SGHNT and CDR2 YYREEE (reference sequence). CDR3 amino acids: CASSLLSHPNTGELFF. The CDR3 region has the DNA TGTGCCAGCAGCTTGTTAAGCCATCCGAACACCGGGGAGCTGTTTTTT.

The chain recombines TRBV6-4 with TRBJ2-3; 11 positions match TRBD2. Germline CDR1 MRHNA, CDR2 SNTAGT. After removal of 5 bases from V and 2 bases from J, the junction contained 3 bases not matched to a gene. This CDR3 region has 15 residues. CDR3 protein: CASSSTSGNTDTQYF. The CDR3 DNA sequence: TGTGCCAGCAGTTCGACTAGCGGGAACACAGATACGCAGTATTTT.

The chain couples TRBV4-2 to TRBJ2-5; TRBD2 agrees at 11 bases. CDR1 is LGHNA and CDR2 is YNFKEQ in the germline V gene. The CDR3 is made up of 19 amino acids. Trimming at V came to 0 bases and at J to 4 bases, leaving 13 bases not matched to a gene. Here the CDR3 DNA reads TGTGCCAGCAGCCAAGATTTGGGAGTAGCGGGAGGGAGGGGAGAGACCCAGTACTTC. Its translation: CASSQDLGVAGGRGETQYF.

The rearrangement joins TRBV18 to TRBJ2-6, with 7 bases fitting TRBD1. This CDR3 comprises 16 residues. Germline V gives CDR1 KGHSH, CDR2 LQKENI. V lost 6 bases to trimming and J lost 0 bases; unmatched junction nucleotides: 5. DNA for the CDR3: TGTGCCAGCTCCGGGACAGTGTACTCTGGGGCCAACGTCCTGACTTTC. It yields the protein CASSGTVYSGANVLTF.

This chain links TRBV4-1 with TRBJ2-7, with a weak D call TRBD1 (6 bases). The germline V gene has CDR1 MGHRA and CDR2 YSYEKL. The V end lost 2 bases, the J end lost 5 bases, and 16 bases lay between the germline ends. The CDR3 loop spans 15 amino acids. The CDR3 DNA reads as TGCGCCAGCAGCCAACTACAGGGAATGGTGAACGAGCAGTACTTC. Its protein is CASSQLQGMVNEQYF.

As concerns this clone: The same CDR3 is also encoded by other DNA sequences in this sample. The chain is built from TRBV27 and TRBJ1-6, with D unresolved. This CDR3 is built from 13 residues. The V gene's germline CDR1 is MNHEY and CDR2 SMNVEV (reference sequence). V shed 6 bases and J shed 7 bases, with 10 bases lying between them. In DNA form, the CDR3 reads TGTGCCAGCAGCCTCGGGGAGAATTCACCCCTCCACTTT. The encoded protein is CASSLGENSPLHF.

CDR3 sequence: CSVEGTGAQETQYF. CDR3 bases: TGCAGCGTTGAGGGCACGGGAGCCCAAGAGACCCAGTACTTC. V usage is TRBV29-1 and J usage is TRBJ2-5, with D maybe TRBD2 (6 bases). This CDR3 spans 14 amino acids. Germline V gene sequence: CDR1 SQVTM, CDR2 ANQGSEA. V was cut by 3 bases and J by 1 base, with 12 bases left in between.

The CDR3 sequence: CASSWEGDRAYEQYF. The CDR3 coding sequence is TGTGCCAGCAGTTGGGAGGGGGACAGGGCCTACGAGCAGTACTTC. This rearrangement joins TRBV6-1 to TRBJ2-7, with 9 bases fitting TRBD1. The trim removed 5 bases at V and 2 bases at J, leaving 7 bases unmatched. This CDR3 region has 15 residues. CDR1 and CDR2 (germline): MNHNS, SASEGT.

This chain joins TRBV28 and TRBJ2-2; D ambiguous. Germline V gene lookup returns CDR1 MDHEN and CDR2 SYDVKM. The ends were cut back, 1 base at V and 1 base at J, with 10 bases in the middle. This CDR3 has 16 amino acids. CDR3 in amino acids: CASSLYRRQNTGELFF. The DNA for the CDR3 is TGTGCCAGCAGTTTATACCGTAGACAGAACACCGGGGAGCTGTTTTTT.